The rows below give T cell receptor beta chains drawn from one sample of a study of T-cell reconstitution after alpha-beta-depleted transplantation in children. MiXCR, applied by TCRdb to the PCR reads, yields one record per CDR3 protein. The sample shows 250,000 to 300,000 distinct CDR3 sequences, more than 8% of them seen only once. This material consisted of PBMCs from the stem cell graft donor, taken from the stem cell graft. The receptors were sampled from a human donor who donated a stem cell graft to a child with SCID. CDR3s include the opening cysteine and the closing phenylalanine or tryptophan. Fields, in order: CDR3 length, V gene, clone size, J gene, D gene, CDR3 DNA, CDR3 protein. A D gene is named only where the DNA matches it firmly. Size is stated for part of the rows, as once, few or many counts, or as a class when the clone is expanded.

>16|TRBV9|.|TRBJ2-2|TRBD2
TGTGCCAGCAGCGTAGGGACTAGCGATTTTAGCGGGGAGCTGTTTTTT
CASSVGTSDFSGELFF
>16|TRBV4-1|many|TRBJ2-3|TRBD2
TGCGCCAGCAGCCTAGGGACTAGCGGGTCCACAGATACGCAGTATTTT
CASSLGTSGSTDTQYF
>14|TRBV12-5|.|TRBJ1-6|.
TGTGCTAGTGGTTTGGGAGACACAGGTTCACCCCTCCACTTT
CASGLGDTGSPLHF
>13|TRBV11-2|.|TRBJ2-5|.
TGTGCCAGCAACAGAGGGGTGGTAGAGACCCAGTACTTC
CASNRGVVETQYF
>13|TRBV4-2|many|TRBJ1-6|.
TGTGCCAGCAGCCAAGGGGATAATTCACCCCTCCACTTT
CASSQGDNSPLHF
>15|TRBV7-9|.|TRBJ2-3|TRBD2
TGTGCCAGCAGCTCGACCGTAGCGGGGGTTAATACGCAGTATTTT
CASSSTVAGVNTQYF
>16|TRBV7-7|.|TRBJ2-3|TRBD2
TGTGCCAGCAGACCGGGACTAGCGGGGGAAGGAGATACGCAGTATTTT
CASRPGLAGEGDTQYF
>12|TRBV7-9|once|TRBJ1-5|.
TGTGCCAGCAGCCTACAAGCGCAGCCCCAGCATTTT
CASSLQAQPQHF
>16|TRBV19|.|TRBJ1-5|.
TGTGCCAGTAGTATAGATGGGCAGGGTGGCAATCAGCCCCAGCATTTT
CASSIDGQGGNQPQHF
>16|TRBV6-1|.|TRBJ1-6|.
TGTGCCAGCAGTGAAATGGGTTATAGGGGGAATTCACCCCTCCACTTT
CASSEMGYRGNSPLHF
>15|TRBV7-7|many|TRBJ2-3|.
TGTGCTAGCAGCCCGGGTCAAGATAGCACAGATACGCAGTATTTT
CASSPGQDSTDTQYF
>13|TRBV12-3/TRBV12-4|few|TRBJ1-5|.
TGTGCCAGCAGCTGGTTGGGGGGCCAGCCCCAGCATTTT
CASSWLGGQPQHF
>14|TRBV20-1|few|TRBJ1-2|TRBD1
TGCAGTGCGGACGAGACAGGGACGGGCTATGGCTACACCTTC
CSADETGTGYGYTF
>14|TRBV12-3/TRBV12-4|many|TRBJ2-7|.
TGTGCCAGCAGCTCTACAGGGACATCCTACGAGCAGTACTTC
CASSSTGTSYEQYF
>13|TRBV2|many|TRBJ1-1|.
TGTGCCAGCAGTTACGGGACGAACACTGAAGCTTTCTTT
CASSYGTNTEAFF
>14|TRBV4-2|few|TRBJ1-4|.
TGTGCCAGCAGCCTCGACAGTACTAATGAAAAACTGTTTTTT
CASSLDSTNEKLFF
>14|TRBV3-1|few|TRBJ2-1|.
TGTGCCAGCAGCCCCACAGGGAGGTTCAATGAGCAGTTCTTC
CASSPTGRFNEQFF
>16|TRBV12-3/TRBV12-4|few|TRBJ2-4|TRBD1
TGTGCCAGCAGTTTAGCCTTTAGACAGGGGGTAAACATTCAGTACTTC
CASSLAFRQGVNIQYF
>16|TRBV4-1|.|TRBJ2-7|.
TGCGCCAGCAGCCAATTACGGGGTGGTGCTCTCTACGAGCAGTACTTC
CASSQLRGGALYEQYF
>14|TRBV4-1|few|TRBJ1-4|.
TGCGCCAGCCGAGCCGGGACCCCAAATGAAAAACTGTTTTTT
CASRAGTPNEKLFF
>15|TRBV4-2|few|TRBJ2-7|.
TGTGCCAGCAGCCAAGATGCAAAGGTAGTCTACGAGCAGTACTTC
CASSQDAKVVYEQYF
>18|TRBV24-1|.|TRBJ2-5|.
TGTGCCACCAGTGATGAGGGGAACGAGCGGACGATCCAAGAGACCCAGTACTTC
CATSDEGNERTIQETQYF
>10|TRBV12-3/TRBV12-4|many|TRBJ1-1|.
TGTGCCAGCATCGGCACTGAAGCTTTCTTT
CASIGTEAFF
>18|TRBV7-3|.|TRBJ2-1|TRBD2
TGTGCCAGCAGCGCCCTACAAGCCGCCGGGACTAGCGGTAATGAGCAGTTCTTC
CASSALQAAGTSGNEQFF
>16|TRBV27|many|TRBJ2-2|.
TGTGCCAGCAGTTTCGGGGGGCAAGCAAGCACCGGGGAGCTGTTTTTT
CASSFGGQASTGELFF
>16|TRBV4-1|few|TRBJ1-6|.
TGCGCCAGCAGCCAAGATGGGGGTACAGGGAATTCACCCCTCCACTTT
CASSQDGGTGNSPLHF
>15|TRBV9|few|TRBJ2-5|TRBD2
TGTGCCAGCAACTCCGGGACTAGCGTATCAGAGACCCAGTACTTC
CASNSGTSVSETQYF
>15|TRBV6-4|.|TRBJ1-1|.
TGTGCCAGCAGTGAGGCAGCAGGGTGGAACACTGAAGCTTTCTTT
CASSEAAGWNTEAFF
>15|TRBV5-1|many|TRBJ2-3|TRBD2
TGCGCCAGCAGCTTAAGAGGACTAGGAACAGATACGCAGTATTTT
CASSLRGLGTDTQYF
>15|TRBV5-1|few|TRBJ1-2|TRBD1
TGCGCCAGCAGCCCTTGGACAGGGTCAGGCTATGGCTACACCTTC
CASSPWTGSGYGYTF
>17|TRBV5-1|few|TRBJ2-3|TRBD2
TGCGCCAGCAGTCATACTAGCGGGGGGTCAGGAAGGGATACGCAGTATTTT
CASSHTSGGSGRDTQYF